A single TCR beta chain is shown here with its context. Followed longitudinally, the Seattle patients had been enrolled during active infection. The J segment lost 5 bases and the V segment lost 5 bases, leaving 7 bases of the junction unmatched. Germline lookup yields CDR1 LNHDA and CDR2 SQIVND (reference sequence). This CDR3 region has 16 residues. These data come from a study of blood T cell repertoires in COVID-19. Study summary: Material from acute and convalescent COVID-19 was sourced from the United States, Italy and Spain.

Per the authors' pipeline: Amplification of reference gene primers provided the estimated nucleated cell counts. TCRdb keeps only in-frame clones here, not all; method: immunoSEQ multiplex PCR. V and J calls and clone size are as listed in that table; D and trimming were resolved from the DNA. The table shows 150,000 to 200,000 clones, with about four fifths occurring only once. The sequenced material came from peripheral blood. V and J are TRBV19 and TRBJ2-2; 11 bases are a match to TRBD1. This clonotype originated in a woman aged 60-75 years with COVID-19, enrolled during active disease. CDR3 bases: TGTGCCAGTAGTCTTACCGGGACAGGGGGAACCGGGGAGCTGTTTTTT. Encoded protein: CASSLTGTGGTGELFF.